The clone carrying this TCR beta chain occurred a few times. The antigen remains undetermined. The sample comes from a study of identical twins. Findings and caveats of the study: Out-of-frame alpha sequences shared between twins exhibited an excess of low generation probability. It was possible that invariant MAIT and iNKT cells partly confounded the zero-insertion analyses.

This CDR3 region has 16 residues. The germline gives CDR1 ENHRY, CDR2 SYGVKD. V was clipped by 2 bases and J by 4 bases; unmatched bases: 7. A single record per CDR3 protein comes from TCRdb applying MiXCR to the 5' RACE reads. This table has about 160,000 distinct CDR3 sequences, roughly 3.2% appearing once. The sequencing sample was made of memory T cells sorted from blood. The sequence was collected from a man between 18 and 35 years old in good health. The chain couples TRBV10-3 to TRBJ1-5; 8 bases are shared with TRBD1. The CDR3 DNA reads TGTGCCATCAGTGAGCGAGGGACAGGATTAAATCAGCCCCAGCATTTT. It yields the protein CAISERGTGLNQPQHF.